These 24 T cell receptor beta chains were all obtained from the same sample, sequenced in a study of cytomegalovirus exposure and HLA in healthy donors. With 60 Vbeta and 13 Jbeta primers, the PCR was carried out. Sequencing was performed with immunoSEQ multiplex PCR; in TCRdb, only in-frame clones are kept and a portion is missing. The sample carries some 150,000 clones, about three quarters recorded once. Sequenced input: PBMCs. Receptors originate from a female donor in good health and CMV-seronegative.

This chain connects TRBV28 to TRBJ2-7; 7 bases map to TRBD1. This CDR3 is 13 amino acids long. The junction had 1 base not matched to a gene; V was cut back by 2 bases and J by 3 bases. Germline CDR1 is MDHEN and CDR2 is SYDVKM. DNA for the CDR3: TGTGCCAGCAGTTTAGACAGGGACTACGAGCAGTACTTC. This translates into CASSLDRDYEQYF.

This clone was seen only a few times. V and J are TRBV30 and TRBJ1-3; no clear D. The CDR3 length is 14 residues. Germline V gives CDR1 GTSNPN, CDR2 SVGIG (reference sequence). Trimming shortened V by 1 base and J by 2 bases, and 9 bases separated the two germline ends. The CDR3 nucleotides are TGTGCCTGGAGTGGGGCAGAGACTGGAAACACCATATATTTT. As protein: CAWSGAETGNTIYF.

The rearrangement joins TRBV7-3 to TRBJ1-1; TRBD1 agrees at 8 bases. This CDR3 contains 16 residues. Germline V gene sequence: CDR1 SGHTA, CDR2 FQGTGA. Germline trimming cut 5 bases from V and 5 bases from J; bases unmatched to any gene: 13. This CDR3 is CASSPKARGRGTEAFF. CDR3 coding DNA: TGTGCCAGCAGCCCCAAGGCCAGGGGGCGAGGGACTGAAGCTTTCTTT.

This clone was seen a few times. V usage is TRBV29-1 and J usage is TRBJ2-2; D is ambiguous. Germline CDR1 reads SQVTM; CDR2 reads ANQGSEA. The CDR3 runs 14 residues. V was pared by 4 bases and J by 2 bases, with 11 bases between. The chain's CDR3 is CSVGSEANTGELFF. CDR3 DNA sequence: TGCAGCGTTGGGAGCGAGGCCAACACCGGGGAGCTGTTTTTT.

V and J are TRBV5-1 and TRBJ2-3; 10 bases are a match to TRBD2. V gave up 1 base and J gave up 3 bases; unmatched junction bases: 2. The CDR3 is made up of 15 amino acids. Germline V lookup: CDR1 SGHRS, CDR2 YFSETQ. The CDR3 region is CASSLSSGGTDTQYF. The CDR3 coding sequence is TGCGCCAGCAGCTTGTCTAGCGGGGGAACAGATACGCAGTATTTT. Full variable domain (remainder filled in from reference TRBV5-1 and TRBJ2-3): KAGVTQTPRYLIKTRGQQVTLSCSPISGHRSVSWYQQTPGQGLQFLFEYFSETQRNKGNFPGRFSGRQFSNSRSEMNVSTLELGDSALYLCASSLSSGGTDTQYFGPGTRLTVL.

The chain combines TRBV5-4 with TRBJ1-2; TRBD1 matches at 11 bases. With 2 bases clipped from V and 6 bases from J, the junction kept 12 bases outside the gene matches. This CDR3 is 17 amino acids long. CDR1 is SGHNT, CDR2 YYREEE, per germline (reference sequence). CDR3 DNA sequence: TGTGCCAGCAGCTTCCAGTCCGGGACAGGGGGGCTGAATGGCTACACCTTC. This sequence encodes CASSFQSGTGGLNGYTF. Filled out from reference TRBV5-4 and TRBJ1-2, the complete variable domain reads ETGVTQSPTHLIKTRGQQVTLRCSSQSGHNTVSWYQQALGQGPQFIFQYYREEENGRGNFPPRFSGLQFPNYSSELNVNALELDDSALYLCASSFQSGTGGLNGYTFGSGTRLTVV.

The table lists this clone with a few counts. The chain links TRBV19 to TRBJ2-2; perhaps TRBD1 as D (5 bases). V lost 4 bases, J lost 6 bases, and 9 bases lay in between. The CDR3 consists of 13 residues. Germline V gene data show CDR1 as LNHDA and CDR2 as SQIVND (reference sequence). CDR3 sequence: CASSTRESGELFF. In nucleotides, the CDR3 is TGTGCCAGTAGTACCAGGGAATCCGGGGAGCTGTTTTTT.

The rearrangement uses TRBV4-3 and TRBJ2-7; TRBD1 is a possible D gene (6 bases). V was shortened by 1 base and J by 3 bases, with 10 bases between the two germline ends. Germline V gene data show CDR1 as LGHNA and CDR2 as YSLEER. This CDR3 comprises 14 residues. CDR3 DNA: TGCGCCAGCAGCCAAGGAAGGACAGACTACGAGCAGTACTTC. Translation: CASSQGRTDYEQYF.

V usage is TRBV4-1 and J usage is TRBJ2-7; TRBD2 matches 9 bases. V trimming: 4 bases; J trimming: 1 base; junction bases outside the gene matches: 11. The CDR3 loop spans 17 amino acids. In germline, CDR1 is MGHRA, CDR2 YSYEKL. In nucleotides, the CDR3 is TGCGCCAGCAGCCTATTTAACTTAGCGGGAGAATCCTACGAGCAGTACTTC. Residues: CASSLFNLAGESYEQYF.

The CDR3 DNA is TGTGCCAGCAGTGACACAGGGGGGGTCGGCTATGGCTACACCTTC. Translation: CASSDTGGVGYGYTF. V is TRBV2 and J is TRBJ1-2; 8 bases agree with TRBD1. J lost 4 bases, V lost 3 bases, and 7 bases had no gene match. Germline lookup yields CDR1 SNHLY and CDR2 FYNNEI. The CDR3 is made up of 15 amino acids.

This chain connects TRBV18 to TRBJ2-7; D remains unclear. CDR3 length: 14 residues. The germline V and J ends were trimmed by 3 bases and 2 bases, with 11 bases remaining between them. The V gene's germline CDR1 is KGHSH and CDR2 LQKENI. The CDR3 here is CASSPERVPYEQYF. In nucleotides, the CDR3 is TGTGCCAGCTCACCCGAACGGGTACCCTACGAGCAGTACTTC.

The chain carries TRBV11-2 and TRBJ2-7; unclear D gene. V lost 0 bases, J lost 6 bases, and 18 bases lay in between. The CDR3 has 16 amino acids. Per the germline V gene, CDR1 is SGHAT and CDR2 is FQNNGV. The CDR3 nucleotides read TGTGCCAGCAGCTTAGAAGGCCTCAGCCCGGGTTCCGAGCAGTACTTC. Amino acid sequence: CASSLEGLSPGSEQYF.

V is TRBV30 and J is TRBJ1-2, with 12 bases that match TRBD1. V dropped 3 bases and J dropped 0; count of bases not matched to a gene: 5. CDR3 length: 16 residues. Germline loops: CDR1 GTSNPN, CDR2 SVGIG (reference sequence). The CDR3 DNA reads TGTGCCTGGAGGGGGACAGGGGGCCGAACTAACTATGGCTACACCTTC. Amino acids: CAWRGTGGRTNYGYTF.

The chain is built from TRBV4-1 and TRBJ1-3, with D maybe TRBD1 (6 bases). This CDR3 is 17 amino acids long. Trimming removed 4 bases at V and 2 bases at J, with 18 bases between. Germline CDR1 and CDR2: MGHRA and YSYEKL. The chain's CDR3 is CASSLSRDTGTGNTIYF. The CDR3 DNA follows: TGCGCCAGCAGCCTCTCTCGGGACACAGGGACTGGAAACACCATATATTTT.

The chain uses TRBV11-2 and TRBJ2-2; 12 nucleotides align to TRBD2. The germline V gene has CDR1 SGHAT and CDR2 FQNNGV. Trimming removed 5 bases from V and 2 bases from J; junction bases left unmatched: 6. The length of the CDR3 is 17 residues. The chain's CDR3 is CASSRGLAGVNTGELFF. DNA of the CDR3: TGTGCCAGCAGCAGGGGACTAGCGGGCGTTAACACCGGGGAGCTGTTTTTT.

The chain is built from TRBV28 and TRBJ2-3, with 8 bases aligning to TRBD2. The CDR3 totals 13 residues. Trimming took 7 bases from V and 11 from J; bases not matched to a gene: 11. Germline CDR1 and CDR2: MDHEN and SYDVKM. The DNA of the CDR3 is TGTGCCAGCACCTTGCCCGGGACTAGAAGGCAGTATTTT. Translation: CASTLPGTRRQYF.

V is TRBV2 and J is TRBJ1-1, with D possibly TRBD1 on 5 matching bases. With 8 bases removed from V and 2 bases from J, the gap between germline ends came to 24 bases. Germline values: CDR1 SNHLY, CDR2 FYNNEI. This CDR3 contains 17 residues. The CDR3 protein is CASSEAGTPAGNTEAFF. The DNA of the CDR3 is TGTGCCAGCTCCGAAGCGGGGACTCCGGCGGGAAACACTGAAGCTTTCTTT.

This rearrangement joins TRBV28 to TRBJ1-1; TRBD1 is a possible D gene (5 bases). CDR1 is MDHEN, CDR2 SYDVKM, per germline. V gave up 6 bases and J gave up 6 bases, with 11 bases separating them. This CDR3 spans 12 amino acids. The CDR3 here is CASRQVRAEAFF. CDR3 sequence (DNA): TGTGCCAGCAGACAGGTACGGGCTGAAGCTTTCTTT.

The chain links TRBV5-4 to TRBJ2-1; 13 positions match TRBD2. Germline assignment: CDR1 SGHNT and CDR2 YYREEE (reference sequence). J gave up 4 bases and V 4 bases, and 5 bases lay outside the gene matches. The CDR3 sequence is 16 residues long. Here the CDR3 reads CASSPTSGGAYNEQFF. The CDR3 DNA reads TGTGCCAGCAGCCCCACTAGCGGGGGGGCGTACAATGAGCAGTTCTTC.

This clone appeared once. This sequence joins TRBV30 and TRBJ1-6, with TRBD1 matching over 8 bases. The CDR3 length is 12 residues. J gave up 8 bases and V 7 bases, and 4 bases lay outside the gene matches. The germline V gene encodes CDR1 GTSNPN and CDR2 SVGIG (reference sequence). The CDR3 sequence is CAFGQGDSPLHF. Written as DNA, the CDR3 is TGTGCCTTCGGACAGGGTGATTCACCCCTCCACTTT.

This clone was observed a handful of times. The chain is built from TRBV5-4 and TRBJ2-5, with D perhaps TRBD1 (5 bases). Matching the DNA end better, TRBJ2-7 makes the J call doubtful. CDR3 length: 15 amino acids. In germline, CDR1 is SGHNT, CDR2 YYREEE (reference sequence). The CDR3 coding sequence is TGTGCCAGCAGCCCGGACCCCTACCCAGGGAACGAGCAGTACTTC. Translation: CASSPDPYPGNEQYF.

This clone was counted once. This chain joins TRBV25-1 and TRBJ1-4; D is undetermined. Germline-derived CDR1 and CDR2 are MGHDK and SYGVNS. This CDR3 comprises 13 residues. Trimming stripped 8 bases from V and 0 bases from J, with 7 bases between. The CDR3 sequence: CASAQATNEKLFF. CDR3 DNA sequence: TGTGCCAGCGCGCAGGCAACTAATGAAAAACTGTTTTTT.

The chain is built from TRBV6-5 and TRBJ2-7; maybe TRBD2 (5 bases). Germline V gene data show CDR1 as MNHEY and CDR2 as SVGAGI. The CDR3 has 14 amino acids. V lost 2 bases and J lost 3, with 11 bases in between. CDR3 region: CASSYQVEGYEQYF. In DNA, the CDR3 is TGTGCCAGCAGTTACCAGGTCGAGGGCTACGAGCAGTACTTC.

CDR3: CASSIGLAGKSTDTQYF. CDR3 nucleotide sequence: TGTGCCAGTAGTATAGGCCTAGCGGGTAAATCCACAGATACGCAGTATTTT. V is TRBV19 and J is TRBJ2-3, with 8 bases that match TRBD2. CDR1 and CDR2 (germline): LNHDA, SQIVND (reference sequence). J was trimmed by 2 bases and V by 1 base; bases with no gene match: 8. The CDR3 extends over 17 amino acids. Combining the CDR3 with reference TRBV19 and TRBJ2-3 gives the whole variable domain DGGITQSPKYLFRKEGQNVTLSCEQNLNHDAMYWYRQDPGQGLRLIYYSQIVNDFQKGDIAEGYSVSREKKESFPLTVTSAQKNPTAFYLCASSIGLAGKSTDTQYFGPGTRLTVL.